A single sample is the source of the 24 T cell receptor beta chains below, sequenced in a study of T cell repertoires in cytomegalovirus infection. What these receptors recognize is not known. TCRdb passed the reads through MiXCR, listing each CDR3 protein once. The sample consists of approximately 910,000 distinct CDR3 sequences, roughly 31% of them appearing once. Sequencing was performed on cultured CD8+ T cells from PBMCs, taken from culture after CMV antigen stimulation. These receptor sequences come from a human donor in good health (CMV status not recorded). Some clones in this sample may be carry-over from other donors' samples.

The chain recombines TRBV10-3 with TRBJ2-3; 9 bases fit TRBD2. The junction had 8 bases not matched to a gene; V was cut back by 0 bases and J by 1 base. Germline V lookup: CDR1 ENHRY, CDR2 SYGVKD. The CDR3 contains 18 residues. CDR3: CAISESSLAGLGTDTQYF. Written as DNA, the CDR3 is TGTGCCATCAGTGAGTCTTCCCTAGCGGGGCTCGGCACAGATACGCAGTATTTT.

This clonotype was observed a handful of times. The chain joins TRBV20-1 to TRBJ2-7, with TRBD2 matching over 8 bases. CDR1 is DFQATT, CDR2 SNEGSKA, per germline (reference sequence). The CDR3 totals 17 residues. Unmatched junction bases numbered 13, after V lost 0 bases and J lost 3 bases. CDR3 sequence (DNA): TGCAGTGCTAGAGAGGCCGTCGGGGGGGTGGGAATCTACGAGCAGTACTTC. This codes for CSAREAVGGVGIYEQYF.

The DNA for the CDR3 is TGCGCCAGCAGCCAAGGAGGGACCGCGAACACCGGGGAGCTGTTTTTT. This translates into CASSQGGTANTGELFF. V and J are TRBV4-1 and TRBJ2-2; perhaps D is TRBD1 or TRBD2 (5 bases each). Germline values: CDR1 MGHRA, CDR2 YSYEKL. The CDR3 covers 16 residues. V was pared by 1 base and J by 0 bases, with 9 bases between.

Comment on this clonotype: It may be a read error: a sequence one base away is much more abundant. The chain is built from TRBV7-3 and TRBJ2-1; TRBD2 aligns across 7 bases. This CDR3 is 18 amino acids long. Germline V gene lookup returns CDR1 SGHTA and CDR2 FQGTGA. V was pared by 1 base and J by 0 bases, with 9 bases of the junction left unmatched. The chain's CDR3 is CASSLNAGEPSSYNEQFF. The CDR3 DNA follows: TGTGCCAGCAGCTTAAACGCGGGGGAACCGAGCTCCTACAATGAGCAGTTCTTC.

This clonotype occurred a few times. The chain uses TRBV4-3 and TRBJ2-6; no clear D. The length of the CDR3 is 13 residues. In germline, CDR1 is LGHNA, CDR2 YSLEER. V gave up 4 bases and J gave up 15 bases, with 16 bases separating them. The CDR3 is CASSPGRIGDLTF. As DNA, the CDR3 is TGCGCCAGCAGCCCGGGCAGAATCGGCGACCTGACTTTC.

This clonotype was recorded many times. The V and J genes are TRBV12-5 and TRBJ1-1, with D perhaps matching TRBD1 (5 bases). Trimming stripped 3 bases from V and 1 base from J, with 9 bases between. The germline V gene has CDR1 LGHNT and CDR2 FRNRAP. The length of the CDR3 is 14 residues. Written as DNA, the CDR3 is TGTGCTAGTGGTTTTACCCAGGGGAACACTGAAGCTTTCTTT. It codes for CASGFTQGNTEAFF. The full variable domain, in which reference TRBV12-5 and TRBJ1-1 provide the parts outside the CDR3, is DARVTQTPRHKVTEMGQEVTMRCQPILGHNTVFWYRQTMMQGLELLAYFRNRAPLDDSGMPKDRFSAEMPDATLATLKIQPSEPRDSAVYFCASGFTQGNTEAFFGQGTRLTVV.

The J gene is TRBJ2-7, the V gene TRBV28; either TRBD1 or TRBD2 may supply D (5 bases each). Trimming removed 5 bases at V and 0 bases at J, with 11 bases between. The germline gives CDR1 MDHEN, CDR2 SYDVKM. This CDR3 spans 14 amino acids. CDR3: CASSPRDVSYEQYV. The CDR3 coding sequence is TGTGCCAGCAGTCCTCGGGACGTCTCCTACGAGCAGTACGTC.

This clonotype was recorded at least ten times. The CDR3 protein is CASSSRTSSTDTQYF. The CDR3 region has the DNA TGTGCCAGCAGCTCCCGGACTAGTAGCACAGATACGCAGTATTTT. The chain has TRBV13 and TRBJ2-3; 7 positions agree with TRBD2. Germline trimming cut 4 bases from V and 0 bases from J; bases unmatched to any gene: 4. Germline assignment: CDR1 PRHDT and CDR2 FYEKMQ (reference sequence). The CDR3 is made up of 15 amino acids.

This clonotype was seen at least ten times. The genes are TRBV12-5 and TRBJ1-1; D unclear. Deletions cut 3 bases from V and 0 bases from J, with 14 bases between. Per the germline V gene, CDR1 is LGHNT and CDR2 is FRNRAP. The CDR3 is 16 residues long. As DNA, the CDR3 is TGTGCTAGTGGTTTTAGTGCAGGATCTATGAACACTGAAGCTTTCTTT. This codes for CASGFSAGSMNTEAFF.

The chain joins TRBV6-6 to TRBJ1-1; D not certain. Trimming removed 6 bases at V and 3 bases at J, with 14 bases between. The CDR3 length is 14 residues. From germline, CDR1 is MNHNY and CDR2 SVGAGI (reference sequence). CDR3 amino acids: CASRTLRIDTEAFF. The CDR3 nucleotides are TGTGCCAGCAGGACGCTCAGGATTGACACTGAAGCTTTCTTT.

The chain combines TRBV20-1 with TRBJ2-5, with TRBD1 matching 7 bases. The CDR3 has 15 residues. Germline CDR1 DFQATT, CDR2 SNEGSKA (reference sequence). V was clipped by 5 bases and J by 2 bases; unmatched bases: 11. The chain's CDR3 is CSAHSGTEYQETQYF. CDR3 bases: TGCAGTGCTCACTCCGGGACAGAATATCAAGAGACCCAGTACTTC.

This clonotype was picked up a small number of times. The rearrangement links TRBV6-6 to TRBJ2-1, with 8 bases identical to TRBD1. After removal of 4 bases from V and 8 bases from J, the junction contained 13 bases not matched to a gene. Looked up from germline, CDR1 is MNHNY and CDR2 is SVGAGI (reference sequence). The CDR3 is 16 residues long. CDR3 amino acids: CASSWRLQGAVDEQFF. CDR3 sequence (DNA): TGTGCCAGCAGTTGGCGTCTGCAGGGGGCAGTCGATGAGCAGTTCTTC.

This sequence joins TRBV14 and TRBJ2-2; 8 bases are a match to TRBD2. The CDR3 consists of 16 residues. V shed 0 bases and J 5 bases; nucleotides not matched to a gene: 5. The germline V gene encodes CDR1 SGHDN and CDR2 FVKESK. The CDR3 is CASSQDLPGGTGELFF. CDR3 DNA: TGTGCCAGCAGCCAAGACCTGCCGGGGGGGACCGGGGAGCTGTTTTTT.

The chain couples TRBV20-1 to TRBJ2-3; the match to TRBD2 covers 13 bases. V was pared by 6 bases and J by 7 bases, with 7 bases of the junction left unmatched. Per germline, CDR1 DFQATT and CDR2 SNEGSKA (reference sequence). CDR3 length: 14 amino acids. CDR3 in DNA: TGCAGTGCAACACTAGCGGGGGGGAAAAATACGCAGTATTTT. It specifies CSATLAGGKNTQYF.

With respect to this clonotype: A junction boundary mismatches the germline segment, possibly from a read error. The chain employs TRBV27 and TRBJ2-7; D is unclear. This CDR3 is built from 12 residues. Germline V lookup: CDR1 MNHEY, CDR2 SMNVEV (reference sequence). CDR3 DNA sequence: TGTGTCAGCAGTGCGAAACTTTACGAGCAGTACTTC. It is translated as CVSSAKLYEQYF.

The chain combines TRBV7-2 with TRBJ2-5; D gene unclear. Trimming stripped 5 bases from V and 5 bases from J, with 6 bases between. The germline gives CDR1 SGHTA, CDR2 FQGNSA. The CDR3 contains 11 residues. The CDR3 sequence: CASSHMETQYF. The DNA of the CDR3 is TGTGCCAGCAGCCATATGGAGACCCAGTACTTC.

This clonotype was counted between two and nine times. J is TRBJ2-1 and V is TRBV27; 8 bases match TRBD1. CDR1 and CDR2 (germline): MNHEY, SMNVEV (reference sequence). CDR3 length equals 21 residues. J was trimmed by 3 bases and V by 5 bases; bases with no gene match: 24. CDR3 in DNA: TGTGCCAGCAGTGTCGCTGTGAGACAGGGGCGTCCTACTACATACTACAATGAGCAGTTCTTC. Protein sequence: CASSVAVRQGRPTTYYNEQFF.

The chain is built from TRBV2 and TRBJ1-1, with no clear D. This CDR3 region has 12 residues. Trimming took 8 bases from V and 2 from J, leaving 9 bases between them. Germline CDR1 SNHLY, CDR2 FYNNEI. CDR3 sequence (DNA): TGTGCCAGCGCTGGAGGTAACACTGAAGCTTTCTTT. Amino acid sequence: CASAGGNTEAFF.

The chain employs TRBV11-1 and TRBJ2-1, with D maybe TRBD2 (6 bases). The germline V and J ends were trimmed by 4 bases and 11 bases, with 18 bases remaining between them. This CDR3 contains 14 residues. Germline CDR1 and CDR2: SGHAT and FQDESV (reference sequence). The CDR3, as DNA: TGTGCCAGCAGCTCCGGGTGGGGGGAGAAACAGCAGTTCTTC. It codes for CASSSGWGEKQQFF.

The V call is TRBV2, the J call TRBJ2-3, with 11 bases matching TRBD1. V shed 2 bases and J 4 bases; nucleotides not matched to a gene: 11. The CDR3 covers 18 residues. CDR1 and CDR2 (germline): SNHLY, FYNNEI. CDR3 sequence (DNA): TGTGCCAGCAGTGAAAACCCCCGGGACAGGGGGTGGGCAGATACGCAGTATTTT. It specifies CASSENPRDRGWADTQYF. The entire variable domain, with the rest obtained from reference TRBV2 and TRBJ2-3, is as follows: EPEVTQTPSHQVTQMGQEVILRCVPISNHLYFYWYRQILGQKVEFLVSFYNNEISEKSEIFDDQFSVERPDGSNFTLKIRSTKLEDSAMYFCASSENPRDRGWADTQYFGPGTRLTVL.

The rearrangement links TRBV27 to TRBJ2-3; weak D call: TRBD1 (8 bases). Germline CDR1 MNHEY, CDR2 SMNVEV (reference sequence). The length of the CDR3 is 17 residues. V lost 2 bases and J lost 3, with 18 bases in between. DNA of the CDR3: TGTGCCAGCAGTTTAATTCGGACAGGGAGGGTTACAGATACGCAGTATTTT. Its protein is CASSLIRTGRVTDTQYF.

In its sample, this clonotype was seen many times. The CDR3 protein is CASSLAPYEQYV. The CDR3 bases are TGTGCCAGCAGCTTAGCACCCTACGAGCAGTACGTC. This rearrangement joins TRBV7-9 to TRBJ2-7; D is undetermined. Germline CDR1 is SEHNR and CDR2 is FQNEAQ (reference sequence). The CDR3 length is 12 residues. Trimming pared 0 bases from V and 2 bases from J, leaving 2 bases between.

At least ten counts were recorded for this clonotype. The genes are TRBV6-1 and TRBJ2-1; 9 nucleotides match TRBD2. J gave up 8 bases and V 1 base, and 6 bases lay outside the gene matches. The CDR3 covers 15 residues. The germline V gene encodes CDR1 MNHNS and CDR2 SASEGT. The CDR3 sequence is CASSEEAGGPDEQFF. In nucleotides, the CDR3 is TGTGCCAGCAGTGAAGAGGCGGGGGGGCCTGATGAGCAGTTCTTC.

This clonotype appeared a few times. This rearrangement joins TRBV10-3 to TRBJ2-1; weak D call: TRBD2 (7 bases). Trimming cost V 0 bases and J 0 bases, with 21 bases left between them. CDR3 length equals 20 residues. Per germline, CDR1 ENHRY and CDR2 SYGVKD. CDR3 sequence: CAISESIRRGPSSSYNEQFF. The CDR3 nucleotides are TGTGCCATCAGTGAGTCGATACGGCGGGGGCCTTCGAGCTCCTACAATGAGCAGTTCTTC.